This TCR beta chain originates from a study of post-analysis software for immune sequencing data. Study at large: Courses of disease covered relapsing-remitting, secondary progressive and progressive-relapsing multiple sclerosis. The study, taken as a whole, reports: Normalized Chao1 diversity was significantly reduced in patients versus controls.

cDNA libraries of TCR beta carried unique molecular identifiers. T cells numbering roughly 0.9 to 10 million yielded cDNA molecules that totaled some 500,000. TCRdb reprocessed the PCR reads with MiXCR, giving one entry per CDR3 protein. This table has some 450,000 distinct CDR3 sequences, around 40% appearing once. Only one count was recorded for this clonotype. Its antigen remains unidentified. This receptor was obtained from a girl under 18 with multiple sclerosis. Sequenced material: blood.

The CDR3 DNA is TGCGCCAGCAGCTTGGGGCTAGCGGGAGGGGCCTCCTACGAGCAGTACTTC. It specifies CASSLGLAGGASYEQYF. The rearrangement links TRBV5-1 to TRBJ2-7, with 12 bases aligning to TRBD2. V dropped 0 bases and J dropped 0; count of bases not matched to a gene: 4. The germline gives CDR1 SGHRS, CDR2 YFSETQ. The CDR3 runs to 17 residues.